A selection of T cell receptor beta chains follows, all from one sample in a study of cytomegalovirus exposure and HLA in healthy donors. Assay used: immunoSEQ multiplex PCR; TCRdb lists only in-frame clones, some missing. The data show about 150,000 clones, more than 7.5% seen once. The sequenced material came from PBMCs. The receptors come from a man between 50 and 59 years old in good health and CMV-seronegative. The CDR3 runs from the conserved cysteine through the conserved F or W. D genes are given only for firm matches. Clone size, where shown, is once, few, many, or a class for clones that have expanded.

NA TRBD2 TRBJ2-1 TRBV7-3 TGTGCCAGCAGCCCAACCGGGACTACCTTGTTCTTC CASSPTGTTLFF
few NA TRBJ1-5 TRBV5-4 TGTGCCAGCAGCTCGGGTCCCATGGGAGGCAATCAGCCCCAGCATTTT CASSSGPMGGNQPQHF
few TRBD1 TRBJ1-4 TRBV25-1 TGTGCCAGCAGTGAGAAACAGGGGGCTGGTGAAAAACTGTTTTTT CASSEKQGAGEKLFF
NA NA TRBJ2-3 TRBV19 TGTGCCAGTACCGGGGAGGGCACAGATACGCAGTATTTT CASTGEGTDTQYF
few TRBD1 TRBJ1-1 TRBV30 TGTGCCTGGAGCGCCCTCCCCGGGACAGGGGAGACTGAAGCTTTCTTT CAWSALPGTGETEAFF
NA TRBD2 TRBJ2-1 TRBV4-1 TGCGCCAGCAGCCGAGGACTAGCGGGGGGGTACAATGAGCAGTTCTTC CASSRGLAGGYNEQFF
few TRBD1 TRBJ2-2 TRBV6-1 TGTGCCAGCGGGGGACAGGCGAACACCGGGGAGCTGTTTTTT CASGGQANTGELFF
NA NA TRBJ1-1 TRBV30 TGTGCCTGGAGTCCGGCAGGGAGGGTGACTGAAGCTTTCTTT CAWSPAGRVTEAFF
NA TRBD2 TRBJ2-1 TRBV9 TGTGCCAGCAGCGTAGTCGGGGCTAGCGGATCCTACAATGAGCAGTTCTTC CASSVVGASGSYNEQFF
NA NA TRBJ2-3 TRBV28 TGTGCCAGCAGTTTATTGACTCTAACTAGCACAGATACGCAGTATTTT CASSLLTLTSTDTQYF
few NA TRBJ1-6 TRBV27 TGTGCCAGCAGTTTCGGAAGCGGTTCACCCCTCCACTTT CASSFGSGSPLHF
NA TRBD1 TRBJ1-1 TRBV6-5 TGTGCCAGCAGTACAGGGGCGCGGTTGAACACTGAAGCTTTCTTT CASSTGARLNTEAFF
NA NA TRBJ1-5 TRBV19 TGTGCCAGTAGAGCTACGCCCGTGGGCATCTATAGCAATCAGCCCCAGCATTTT CASRATPVGIYSNQPQHF
few NA TRBJ2-2 TRBV4-1 TGCGCCAGCAGCCAAACCGGGACTGGAGACACCGGGGAGCTGTTTTTT CASSQTGTGDTGELFF
NA NA TRBJ1-5 TRBV2 TGTGCCAGCAGACAGGACATCTATAGCAATCAGCCCCAGCATTTT CASRQDIYSNQPQHF
few TRBD1 TRBJ2-5 TRBV19 TGTGCCAGTAGTTTTTTTGCGGGACAGGGTCCAGAGACCCAGTACTTC CASSFFAGQGPETQYF
few NA TRBJ1-1 TRBV14 TGTGCCAGCAGCCAAGATTGGGGCCCCAACACTGAAGCTTTCTTT CASSQDWGPNTEAFF
few NA TRBJ2-1 TRBV7-9 TGTGCCAGCAGCTTACCACGAGGAACCGGCGAGCAGTTCTTC CASSLPRGTGEQFF
few TRBD1 TRBJ2-7 TRBV6-1 TGTGCCAGCAGTCTTGGACAGGGAGGCGAGCAGTACTTC CASSLGQGGEQYF
NA NA TRBJ2-7 TRBV28 TGTGCCAGCAGGCCCAGGGAAGGAGATAGGTCGGCCTACGAGCAGTACTTC CASRPREGDRSAYEQYF
NA NA TRBJ2-1 TRBV7-3 TGTGCCAGCAGCTTAACACAGTTAGGTATGGGTGAGCAGTTCTTC CASSLTQLGMGEQFF
NA TRBD1 TRBJ2-2 TRBV29-1 TGCAGCGTGCGCACGACAGGGGGCCCGGCCGGGGAGCTGTTTTTT CSVRTTGGPAGELFF
few TRBD1 TRBJ1-1 TRBV4-1 TGCGCCAGCAGCCAAATACAGGGGGACACTGAAGCTTTCTTT CASSQIQGDTEAFF
few TRBD1 TRBJ2-7 TRBV5-1 TGCGCCAGCAGCTTCGGGACAGGGGGCTCCTACGAGCAGTACTTC CASSFGTGGSYEQYF
NA TRBD2 TRBJ2-5 TRBV29-1 TGCAGCGTTCCTACCGGGACTAGCGGGCGTCGGCAAGAGACCCAGTACTTC CSVPTGTSGRRQETQYF
few TRBD2 TRBJ2-5 TRBV4-2 TGTGCCAGCAGCCAAGACGCGGGGGGCGGGCAAGAGACCCAGTACTTC CASSQDAGGGQETQYF
NA NA TRBJ2-7 TRBV5-4 TGTGCCAGCAGCTCCACTAGTGGTGTCGCCGAGCAGTACTTC CASSSTSGVAEQYF
NA NA TRBJ2-7 TRBV6-1 TGTGCCAGCAGTGAAGGGACTGCTAGCTCCTACGAGCAGTACTTC CASSEGTASSYEQYF
NA TRBD1 TRBJ1-1 TRBV9 TGTGCCAGCAGCGTATCGGACAGGGGTCCGAACACTGAAGCTTTCTTT CASSVSDRGPNTEAFF
NA NA TRBJ1-2 TRBV28 TGTGCCAGCAGCCCCGCCGGGGGGAAGAGGTATGGCTACACCTTC CASSPAGGKRYGYTF
NA TRBD2 TRBJ2-1 TRBV14 TGTGCCAGCAGCCACGGGATTAGCGGGTACAATGAGCAGTTCTTC CASSHGISGYNEQFF
NA NA TRBJ2-4 TRBV28 TGTGCCAGCAGTTCCTCCCGGCCCCCTAGGATTCAGTACTTC CASSSSRPPRIQYF
NA NA TRBJ1-2 TRBV19 TGTGCCAGTAGTATGGAACGGGGGGTAGGTGGCTACACCTTC CASSMERGVGGYTF
few NA TRBJ2-2 TRBV5-4 TGTGCCGAGGGGGACATGACGCGATCAAACACCGGGGAGCTGTTTTTT CAEGDMTRSNTGELFF
NA NA TRBJ1-4 TRBV6-5 TGTGCCAGCAGTTACCAACAGGCAACTAATGAAAAACTGTTTTTT CASSYQQATNEKLFF
NA NA TRBJ2-3 TRBV28 TGTGCCAGCTTCAGCGGGAGCACAGATACGCAGTATTTT CASFSGSTDTQYF
NA TRBD1 TRBJ1-4 TRBV28 TGTGCCAGCAGTTCCCGGGACAGAGGCGAAAAGCTGTTTTTT CASSSRDRGEKLFF
few NA TRBJ2-5 TRBV25-1 TGTGCCAGCAGTGAAAGATCTAGCCAAGAGACCCAGTACTTC CASSERSSQETQYF
NA NA TRBJ1-1 TRBV10-3 TGTGCAATCAGTGAGTCTCGGACTGAAGCTTTCTTT CAISESRTEAFF
few TRBD2 TRBJ2-7 TRBV11-2 TGTGCCAGCAGCTTAGGCTGGCGGGAGGGCTACGAGCAGTACTTC CASSLGWREGYEQYF
few NA TRBJ2-7 TRBV7-3 TGTGCCAGCAGCTTAACGGGGACAGCGGGGGCCTCCTACGAGCAGTACTTC CASSLTGTAGASYEQYF
few TRBD2 TRBJ2-7 TRBV2 TGTGCCAGCAGCAATAGCGGGAGGGGGTACGAGCAGTACTTC CASSNSGRGYEQYF
few TRBD1 TRBJ2-7 TRBV2 TGTGCCATCCAGTACCCCGACAGGGGGCCCGAAAGGTTTCCAGACGAGCAGTACTTC CAIQYPDRGPERFPDEQYF
NA NA TRBJ2-3 TRBV5-6 TGTGCCAGCAGCCCGGGGGGCACAGATACGCAGTATTTT CASSPGGTDTQYF
NA NA TRBJ2-1 TRBV6-1 TGTGCCAGCAGTGACGCCCCCCCTAGCCCTGGGGACAATGAGCAGTTCTTC CASSDAPPSPGDNEQFF
NA NA TRBJ2-5 TRBV18 TGTGCCAGCTCACCACCCCACAGGGTAGAAGAGACCCAGTACTTC CASSPPHRVEETQYF
NA TRBD2 TRBJ2-7 TRBV28 TGTGCCAGCAGCCGAACTAGCGGGTACTCCTACGAGCAGTACTTC CASSRTSGYSYEQYF
few NA TRBJ1-2 TRBV28 TGTGCCAGCACCCCAACGGGGAGGGGCGGGCAGGGCTACACCTTC CASTPTGRGGQGYTF
NA NA TRBJ1-6 TRBV2 TGTGCCAGCAGTGAATGGTTAGTCCATAATTCACCCCTCCACTTT CASSEWLVHNSPLHF
NA TRBD1 TRBJ1-3 TRBV5-5 TGTGCCAGCAGCTTGAACCCGGGACAGGGAGGAGGTGGAAACACCATATATTTT CASSLNPGQGGGGNTIYF
few TRBD1 TRBJ2-3 TRBV7-3 TGTGCCAGCAGCTTAGATTCCAGGGGGCGCGGAAAAGATACGCAGTATTTT CASSLDSRGRGKDTQYF
NA NA TRBJ2-7 TRBV10-1 TGCGCCAGCAGTAAAGGGTCGGGATCTTACGAGCAGTACTTC CASSKGSGSYEQYF
NA TRBD1 TRBJ2-3 TRBV30 TGTGCCTGGAGCTATGGACAGGGTACTTCAGGTACGCAGTATTTT CAWSYGQGTSGTQYF
few TRBD2 TRBJ2-7 TRBV27 TGTGCCAGCGGCGGTCTAGCGGGCCTCTCCTACGAGCAGTACTTC CASGGLAGLSYEQYF
few TRBD1 TRBJ1-2 TRBV2 TGTGCCAGCAGCATTACAGGGGTGGGAGACTATGGCTACACCTTC CASSITGVGDYGYTF
NA NA TRBJ1-4 TRBV30 TGTGCCGGGGCTGGGTGGACTAATGAAAAACTGTTTTTT CAGAGWTNEKLFF
NA NA TRBJ2-7 TRBV30 TGTGCCTGGACACAGGATTTCTCCTACGAGCAGTACTTC CAWTQDFSYEQYF
few TRBD1 TRBJ2-1 TRBV5-6 TGTGCCAGCAGCGCGCCGGACAGGGGATCTCCGGATGAGCAGTTCTTC CASSAPDRGSPDEQFF